The TCR beta chain under discussion was sequenced for a study of OX40 agonist ivuxolimab in advanced cancers. Study findings and constraints: At doses 0.1 to 3.0 mg/kg, CD4+ and CD8+ clones expanded.

Profiled with immunoSEQ multiplex PCR; TCRdb holds only in-frame clones, not every one. The sample yields tens of thousands of clones, 75% to 90% seen once. As to this clone: What it recognizes is unknown.

The germline V gene has CDR1 LNHDA and CDR2 SQIVND (reference sequence). This CDR3 has 15 residues. The germline V and J ends were trimmed by 3 bases and 3 bases, with 9 bases remaining between them. The clonotype was recovered from an adult with an advanced solid tumor such as melanoma, head and neck, liver or kidney cancer. V and J are TRBV19 and TRBJ2-6; D not certain. The material was CD4+ or CD8+ T cells sorted from blood, obtained in a trial of the OX40 agonist ivuxolimab. CDR3 region: CASSIKSVGANVLTF. The CDR3 DNA reads as TGTGCCAGTAGTATTAAGTCTGTTGGGGCCAACGTCCTGACTTTC. The variable domain in full, with the rest retrieved from reference TRBV19 and TRBJ2-6, is DGGITQSPKYLFRKEGQNVTLSCEQNLNHDAMYWYRQDPGQGLRLIYYSQIVNDFQKGDIAEGYSVSREKKESFPLTVTSAQKNPTAFYLCASSIKSVGANVLTFGAGSRLTVL.